Presented here are 23 T cell receptor beta chains from one specimen sequenced in a study of T cell repertoires in cytomegalovirus infection. In TCRdb, the reads were re-called with MiXCR into one record per CDR3 protein. The sample includes approximately 630,000 distinct CDR3 sequences, 24% of them seen just once. The sequencing sample was made of CD8+ T cells from PBMCs. Receptors originate from a human donor in good health (CMV status not recorded). Some clones in this sample may be carry-over from other donors' samples.

The table lists this clonotype with a few counts. V usage is TRBV14 and J usage is TRBJ2-7; D remains ambiguous. The V and J ends lost 1 base and 3 bases respectively, with 4 bases between them. The CDR3 is 12 amino acids. Germline V gene data show CDR1 as SGHDN and CDR2 as FVKESK. DNA of the CDR3: TGTGCCAGCAGCCAAGTTTACTACGAGCAGTACTTC. It is translated as CASSQVYYEQYF.

The genes are TRBV2 and TRBJ2-5, with a weak D call TRBD1 (5 bases). The V gene lost 11 bases and the J gene lost 5 bases, with 15 bases spanning the gap. The CDR3 is 12 amino acids. Germline values: CDR1 SNHLY, CDR2 FYNNEI. The CDR3: CASSGADETQYF. In DNA form, the CDR3 reads TGTGCCTCGAGTGGGGCCGATGAGACCCAGTACTTC.

There are many counts of this clonotype. This sequence joins TRBV10-1 and TRBJ1-1; maybe TRBD1 (5 bases). V lost 4 bases and J 4 bases, leaving 10 bases between the germline ends. In germline, CDR1 is WNHNN, CDR2 SYGVQD (reference sequence). There are 13 residues in the CDR3. The CDR3 region is CASSVAGSTEAFF. The CDR3, as DNA: TGCGCCAGCAGTGTAGCAGGGAGCACTGAAGCTTTCTTT.

The chain combines TRBV6-2 or TRBV6-3 with TRBJ2-1; D is unresolved. CDR1 MNHEY and CDR2 SVGEGT come from the germline V gene. This CDR3 is 15 amino acids long. Deletions cut 2 bases from V and 1 base from J, with 9 bases between. CDR3 coding DNA: TGTGCCAGCAGTTACAGGTCTAAGTCCTACAATGAGCAGTTCTTC. It encodes CASSYRSKSYNEQFF.

This clonotype was detected a few times. The CDR3 region is CASSPEAGGYGYTF. In DNA, the CDR3 is TGTGCCAGCAGCCCCGAGGCAGGGGGGTATGGCTACACCTTC. This chain connects TRBV7-6 to TRBJ1-2, with TRBD1 matching 7 bases. This CDR3 contains 14 residues. Germline CDR1 and CDR2: SGHVS and FNYEAQ. J was trimmed by 5 bases and V by 5 bases; bases with no gene match: 8.

This rearrangement joins TRBV29-1 to TRBJ1-1; D possibly corresponds to TRBD1 (5 bases). V dropped 6 bases and J dropped 3 bases, with 14 bases sitting between them. The CDR3 spans 13 residues. The germline V gene has CDR1 SQVTM and CDR2 ANQGSEA. The CDR3 nucleotides read TGCAGCGTCCGGTGGGGGAAGCACACTGAAGCTTTCTTT. Encoded protein: CSVRWGKHTEAFF.

In its sample, this clonotype was seen a few times. V and J are TRBV20-1 and TRBJ2-1; 9 bases are shared with TRBD2. CDR3 size: 15 residues. The V segment lost 0 bases and the J segment 5 bases; nucleotides outside the gene matches: 5. The germline V gene has CDR1 DFQATT and CDR2 SNEGSKA (reference sequence). CDR3 nucleotides: TGCAGTGCTAGAGATCGACTAGCGGTGAACAATGAGCAGTTCTTC. The encoded protein is CSARDRLAVNNEQFF.

About this clonotype itself: This may stem from a read error, because a much larger clone lies one nucleotide away. The V and J genes are TRBV7-9 and TRBJ1-1; 8 bases agree with TRBD1. Germline CDR1 is SEHNR and CDR2 is FQNEAQ (reference sequence). This CDR3 spans 13 amino acids. CDR3 region: CVSSNPRGPEAFF. The CDR3 DNA sequence: TGTGTCAGCAGCAACCCCAGGGGGCCTGAAGCTTTCTTT.

This clonotype has just a few counts. V usage is TRBV7-9 and J usage is TRBJ1-4, with D unclear. V was clipped by 1 base and J by 0 bases, with 12 bases between them. The germline V gene has CDR1 SEHNR and CDR2 FQNEAQ (reference sequence). The length of the CDR3 is 17 residues. The CDR3 loop reads CASSLVEDSATNEKLFF. CDR3 nucleotide sequence: TGTGCCAGCAGCTTAGTTGAGGACTCTGCAACTAATGAAAAACTGTTTTTT. Full variable domain (outside the CDR3, taken from reference TRBV7-9 and TRBJ1-4): DTGVSQNPRHKITKRGQNVTFRCDPISEHNRLYWYRQTLGQGPEFLTYFQNEAQLEKSRLLSDRFSAERPKGSFSTLEIQRTEQGDSAMYLCASSLVEDSATNEKLFFGSGTQLSVL.

This clonotype was seen a few times. This chain links TRBV7-9 with TRBJ1-5, with a weak D call TRBD1 (6 bases). The CDR3 totals 14 residues. Germline V gives CDR1 SEHNR, CDR2 FQNEAQ (reference sequence). V lost 4 bases to trimming and J lost 4 bases, with 11 bases between them. The chain's CDR3 is CASSSGQRNQPQHF. In nucleotides, the CDR3 is TGTGCCAGCAGCTCCGGACAGAGAAATCAGCCCCAGCATTTT. Supplemented by reference TRBV7-9 and TRBJ1-5, the full variable domain reads DTGVSQNPRHKITKRGQNVTFRCDPISEHNRLYWYRQTLGQGPEFLTYFQNEAQLEKSRLLSDRFSAERPKGSFSTLEIQRTEQGDSAMYLCASSSGQRNQPQHFGDGTRLSIL.

This clonotype was observed a single time. This chain links TRBV20-1 with TRBJ2-7; tentatively, D is TRBD1 (6 bases). CDR1 and CDR2 from the germline V gene are DFQATT and SNEGSKA (reference sequence). This CDR3 comprises 12 residues. The V end was cut by 3 bases, the J end by 7 bases, with 13 bases between. CDR3 nucleotides: TGCAGTGCTAGCCGCGCGAGGGGGGAGCAGTACTTC. Translating it yields CSASRARGEQYF.

This clonotype has a count of ten or more. This rearrangement joins TRBV7-8 to TRBJ2-1, with 8 bases aligning to TRBD2. Germline-derived CDR1 and CDR2 are SGHVS and FQNEAQ. V shed 1 base, J shed 2 bases, and the junction held 4 bases outside the gene matches. The length of the CDR3 is 16 residues. The CDR3: CASSLVPGGPYNEQFF. CDR3 in DNA: TGTGCCAGCAGCTTAGTGCCGGGGGGGCCCTACAATGAGCAGTTCTTC. The full variable domain, in which reference TRBV7-8 and TRBJ2-1 provide the parts outside the CDR3, is GAGVSQSPRYKVAKRGQDVALRCDPISGHVSLFWYQQALGQGPEFLTYFQNEAQLDKSGLPSDRFFAERPEGSVSTLKIQRTQQEDSAVYLCASSLVPGGPYNEQFFGPGTRLTVL.

This clonotype was counted between two and nine times. J is TRBJ1-2 and V is TRBV6-6; possibly TRBD1 for D (6 bases). Per germline, CDR1 MNHNY and CDR2 SVGAGI (reference sequence). V shed 6 bases and J shed 5 bases, with 16 bases lying between them. CDR3 size: 14 residues. The CDR3 spells CASSSGGARYGYTF. The CDR3 nucleotides read TGTGCCAGCAGCAGCGGGGGGGCTCGATATGGCTACACCTTC.

As regards this clonotype: This sequence may be a read error, since a much larger clone differs from it by one base. This chain's CDR3 is CASSFFGRVETQYF. The CDR3 DNA is TGTGCCAGCAGCTTCTTTGGCCGGGTAGAGACCCAGTACTTC. The J gene is TRBJ2-5, the V gene TRBV7-6; D is unresolved. From germline, CDR1 is SGHVS and CDR2 FNYEAQ. The CDR3 covers 14 residues. Deletions cut 3 bases from V and 4 bases from J, with 12 bases between.

This clonotype was recorded at least ten times. The genes are TRBV7-9 and TRBJ1-1; D is ambiguous. Germline CDR1 SEHNR, CDR2 FQNEAQ (reference sequence). The length of the CDR3 is 10 residues. V was clipped by 3 bases and J by 4 bases, with 0 bases between them. The CDR3 is CASSFTEAFF. The DNA of the CDR3 is TGTGCCAGCAGCTTCACTGAAGCTTTCTTT.

This clonotype was observed many times. The rearrangement joins TRBV11-2 to TRBJ2-7; 8 bases align to TRBD1. J gave up 3 bases and V 5 bases, and 9 bases lay outside the gene matches. The CDR3 runs 15 residues. Germline V gives CDR1 SGHAT, CDR2 FQNNGV. CDR3 in amino acids: CASSGEGQEIYEQYV. The CDR3 coding sequence is TGTGCCAGCAGCGGAGAGGGACAGGAGATCTACGAGCAGTACGTC.

The chain joins TRBV6-6 to TRBJ2-1; 14 positions match TRBD2. The CDR3 is 17 residues long. V gave up 5 bases and J gave up 8 bases; unmatched junction bases: 11. Germline V CDR1 and CDR2: MNHNY, SVGAGI (reference sequence). The CDR3 bases are TGTGCCAGCAGTCGGACTAGCGGGGGGACAATTGAAGATGAGCAGTTCTTC. Translation: CASSRTSGGTIEDEQFF.

This clonotype appeared many times. This sequence joins TRBV28 and TRBJ2-5; TRBD1 is a possible D gene (6 bases). The CDR3 contains 14 residues. The germline V gene encodes CDR1 MDHEN and CDR2 SYDVKM. V lost 6 bases, J lost 4 bases, and 15 bases lay in between. As DNA, the CDR3 is TGTGCCAGCAGAAAAGGACTGGGGGCAGAGACCCAGTACTTC. As protein: CASRKGLGAETQYF.

The J gene is TRBJ2-3, the V gene TRBV20-1; D not certain. CDR1 is DFQATT, CDR2 SNEGSKA, per germline (reference sequence). There are 13 residues in the CDR3. V lost 0 bases to trimming and J lost 2 bases, with 6 bases between them. CDR3 in amino acids: CSARDLVTDTQYF. The CDR3 nucleotides read TGCAGTGCTAGAGATCTTGTCACAGATACGCAGTATTTT.

This clonotype is medium-sized in the sample. The CDR3 region is CASSLQGANYEQYF. The CDR3, as DNA: TGTGCCAGCAGTTTACAGGGGGCGAACTACGAGCAGTACTTC. This chain joins TRBV27 and TRBJ2-7, with 8 bases aligning to TRBD1. Germline CDR1 and CDR2: MNHEY and SMNVEV (reference sequence). V was clipped by 2 bases and J by 3 bases; unmatched bases: 3. CDR3 size: 14 residues.

This clonotype was counted at least ten times. The genes are TRBV19 and TRBJ1-3, with D maybe TRBD1 (5 bases). The CDR3 length is 12 residues. Germline V lookup: CDR1 LNHDA, CDR2 SQIVND (reference sequence). With 9 bases removed from V and 4 bases from J, the gap between germline ends came to 10 bases. CDR3 bases: TGTGCCAGCGGGACTTCAGGAAACACCATATATTTT. This translates into CASGTSGNTIYF.

The chain employs TRBV14 and TRBJ1-3, with TRBD1 as a possible D gene (5 bases). The CDR3 is made up of 17 amino acids. The germline gives CDR1 SGHDN, CDR2 FVKESK. Trimming stripped 3 bases from V and 0 bases from J, with 15 bases between. The CDR3 region is CASSHLDWTSSGNTIYF. CDR3 DNA sequence: TGTGCCAGCAGCCACCTGGACTGGACAAGCTCTGGAAACACCATATATTTT.

This chain links TRBV27 with TRBJ1-5, with TRBD1 matching 9 bases. This CDR3 is built from 16 residues. From germline, CDR1 is MNHEY and CDR2 SMNVEV (reference sequence). Trimming at V came to 5 bases and at J to 6 bases, leaving 11 bases not matched to a gene. CDR3 sequence reads: CASSLKGGQGFQPQHF. The DNA of the CDR3 is TGTGCCAGCAGTCTTAAGGGGGGACAGGGATTTCAGCCCCAGCATTTT.